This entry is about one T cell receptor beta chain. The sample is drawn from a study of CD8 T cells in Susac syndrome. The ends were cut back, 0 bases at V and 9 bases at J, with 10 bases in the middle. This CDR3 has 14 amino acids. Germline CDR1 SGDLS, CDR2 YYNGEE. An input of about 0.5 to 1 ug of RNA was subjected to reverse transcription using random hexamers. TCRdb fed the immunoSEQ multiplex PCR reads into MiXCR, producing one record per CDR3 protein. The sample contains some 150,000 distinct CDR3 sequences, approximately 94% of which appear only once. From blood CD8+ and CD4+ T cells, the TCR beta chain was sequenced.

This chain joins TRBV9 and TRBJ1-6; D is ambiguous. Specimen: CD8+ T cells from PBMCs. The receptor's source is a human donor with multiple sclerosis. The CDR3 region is CASSVGIDGSPLHF. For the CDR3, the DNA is TGTGCCAGCAGCGTAGGTATTGACGGTTCACCCCTCCACTTT.